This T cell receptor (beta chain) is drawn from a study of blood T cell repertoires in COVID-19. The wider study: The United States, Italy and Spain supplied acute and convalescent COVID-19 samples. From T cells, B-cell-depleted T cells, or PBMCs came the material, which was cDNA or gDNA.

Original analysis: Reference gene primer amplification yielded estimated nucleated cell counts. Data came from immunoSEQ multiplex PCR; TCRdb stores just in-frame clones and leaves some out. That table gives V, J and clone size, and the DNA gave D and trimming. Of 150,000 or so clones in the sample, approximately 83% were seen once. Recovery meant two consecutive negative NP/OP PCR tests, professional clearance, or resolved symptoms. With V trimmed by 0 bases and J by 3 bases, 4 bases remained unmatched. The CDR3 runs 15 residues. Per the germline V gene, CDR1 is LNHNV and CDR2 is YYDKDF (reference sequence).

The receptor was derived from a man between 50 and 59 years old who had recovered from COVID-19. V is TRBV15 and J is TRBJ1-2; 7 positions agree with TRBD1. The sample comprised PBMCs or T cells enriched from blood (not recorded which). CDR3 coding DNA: TGTGCCACCAGCAGAGAGGAGGGGGCCTACTATGGCTACACCTTC. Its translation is CATSREEGAYYGYTF.